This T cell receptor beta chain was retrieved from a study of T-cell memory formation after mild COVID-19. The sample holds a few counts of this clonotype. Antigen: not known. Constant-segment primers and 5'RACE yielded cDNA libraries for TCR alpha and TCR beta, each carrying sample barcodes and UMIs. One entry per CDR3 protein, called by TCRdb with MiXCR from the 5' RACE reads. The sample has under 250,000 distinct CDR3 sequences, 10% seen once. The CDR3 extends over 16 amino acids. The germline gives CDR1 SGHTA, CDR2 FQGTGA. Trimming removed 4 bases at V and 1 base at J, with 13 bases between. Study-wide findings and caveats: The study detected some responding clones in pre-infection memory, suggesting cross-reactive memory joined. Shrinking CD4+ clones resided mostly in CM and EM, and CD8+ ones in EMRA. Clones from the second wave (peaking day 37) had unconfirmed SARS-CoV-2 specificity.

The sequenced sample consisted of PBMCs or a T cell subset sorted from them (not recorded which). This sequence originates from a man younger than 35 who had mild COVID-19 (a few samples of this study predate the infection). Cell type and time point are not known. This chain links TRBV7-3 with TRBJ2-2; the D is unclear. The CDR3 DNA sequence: TGTGCCAGCAGCTCTCGACCGGGCAGGAACACCGGGGAGCTGTTTTTT. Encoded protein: CASSSRPGRNTGELFF.